This TCR beta chain was sequenced during a study of OX40 agonist ivuxolimab in advanced cancers. As for the study in general: Intravenous ivuxolimab at 0.01 to 10 mg/kg was given to patients every 2 weeks. A mean age of roughly 62 years, range roughly 23 to 85, was recorded, and approximately 80% were male. Regarding the study as a whole: Averaged across samples, CD8+ T cells carried more expanded clones than CD4+ did. At 0.1 to 3.0 mg/kg and by week 6, clonal expansion occurred in CD4+ and CD8+ blood T cells.

Germline V gene data show CDR1 as SGHAT and CDR2 as FQNNGV. This CDR3 comprises 15 residues. Trimming pared 1 base from V and 3 bases from J, leaving 12 bases between. Only in-frame clones appear in the TCRdb table, and some are missing; sequencing was by immunoSEQ multiplex PCR. The table lists about 23,000 clones, more than 65% of them singletons. On this clone itself: Its antigen is still unknown.

Sample: CD4+ or CD8+ T cells sorted from blood, taken in a trial of the OX40 agonist ivuxolimab. The TCR comes from an adult with an advanced solid tumor such as melanoma, head and neck, liver or kidney cancer. The V and J genes are TRBV11-2 and TRBJ1-2; D possibly corresponds to TRBD1 (6 bases). The CDR3 protein is CASSLGRGRDYGYTF. The DNA for the CDR3 is TGTGCCAGCAGCTTAGGCAGGGGCCGTGACTATGGCTACACCTTC.